The next 15 T cell receptor beta chains were all read from a single sample in a study of blood T cell repertoires in COVID-19. Using immunoSEQ multiplex PCR, the repertoire was profiled, and TCRdb retains in-frame clones only, with some absent. The data contain fewer than 300,000 clones, approximately 86% of them singletons. Sequencing was done on a sample of peripheral blood. These TCRs come from a man aged 40-49 years who had recovered from COVID-19.

V usage is TRBV11-2 and J usage is TRBJ2-7; weak D call: TRBD2 (5 bases). Germline V gene data show CDR1 as SGHAT and CDR2 as FQNNGV. This CDR3 has 12 amino acids. Trimming removed 0 bases at V and 7 bases at J, with 7 bases between. In DNA, the CDR3 is TGTGCCAGCAGCTTAGACGGGGTAGAGCAGTACTTC. As protein: CASSLDGVEQYF.

CDR3 nucleotide sequence: TGTGCCAGCAGTGACTCGGGAGACTCTAGTGGCTACACCTTC. Amino acid sequence: CASSDSGDSSGYTF. This chain connects TRBV6-4 to TRBJ1-2; D uncertain. Germline V gene lookup returns CDR1 MRHNA and CDR2 SNTAGT. With 0 bases removed from V and 7 bases from J, the gap between germline ends came to 12 bases. This CDR3 has 14 residues.

The chain carries TRBV4-3 and TRBJ2-7; TRBD1 matches at 8 bases. The germline V gene encodes CDR1 LGHNA and CDR2 YSLEER. The CDR3 length is 15 residues. V gave up 1 base and J gave up 1 base; unmatched junction bases: 3. The CDR3 spells CASSQAGQASYEQYF. CDR3 nucleotide sequence: TGCGCCAGCAGCCAAGCGGGACAGGCTTCCTACGAGCAGTACTTC.

The gene calls are TRBV14 and TRBJ2-7; no clear D. Trimming took off 4 bases at V and 6 bases at J, with 19 bases between the two ends. The CDR3 consists of 15 residues. The germline V gene has CDR1 SGHDN and CDR2 FVKESK. For the CDR3, the DNA is TGTGCCAGCAGCCCCCTGCCAGGCCGCCCAGGCGAGCAGTACTTC. It translates to CASSPLPGRPGEQYF.

The V gene is TRBV7-2, the J gene TRBJ2-7; D remains ambiguous. Trimming stripped 5 bases from V and 0 bases from J, with 8 bases between. Germline CDR1 and CDR2: SGHTA and FQGNSA. This CDR3 is built from 13 residues. CDR3 in DNA: TGTGCCAGCAGCCCCCCTAGCTCCTACGAGCAGTACTTC. Protein sequence: CASSPPSSYEQYF.

This sequence joins TRBV6-5 and TRBJ2-1; 13 bases match TRBD2. The CDR3 length is 14 residues. With 6 bases clipped from V and 9 bases from J, the junction kept 5 bases outside the gene matches. Germline loops: CDR1 MNHEY, CDR2 SVGAGI. CDR3 DNA sequence: TGTGCCAGCAGGGGACTAGCGGGGCTAAGTGAGCAGTTCTTC. The encoded protein is CASRGLAGLSEQFF.

This clone was picked up a small number of times. The rearrangement joins TRBV21-1 to TRBJ1-1; the table's D call of TRBD1 was not tested on the DNA. TRBV21-1 is a listed pseudogene. The CDR3 extends over 13 amino acids. CDR3 in DNA: TGTGCCAGCATCAGGCAGGTCAACACTGAAGCTTTCTTT. It codes for CASIRQVNTEAFF.

The rearrangement links TRBV7-3 to TRBJ2-3, with 14 bases aligning to TRBD2. CDR1 is SGHTA, CDR2 FQGTGA, per germline. CDR3 length: 15 residues. Trimming cost V 5 bases and J 5 bases; bases outside gene matches: 3. The CDR3 sequence is CASSQTSGRGDTQYF. Here the CDR3 DNA reads TGTGCCAGCAGCCAGACTAGCGGGAGGGGAGATACGCAGTATTTT.

The chain joins TRBV12-3 or TRBV12-4 to TRBJ1-2, with 8 bases lining up with TRBD1. The CDR3 has 12 residues. V trimming: 5 bases; J trimming: 8 bases; junction bases outside the gene matches: 4. DNA for the CDR3: TGTGCCAGCAGTCGGACAGGGCACGGCTACACCTTC. Its protein is CASSRTGHGYTF.

The rearrangement joins TRBV29-1 to TRBJ2-3; D unresolved. CDR1 SQVTM and CDR2 ANQGSEA come from the germline V gene. The V end lost 3 bases, the J end lost 6 bases, and 7 bases lay between the germline ends. This CDR3 is built from 11 residues. CDR3 DNA sequence: TGCAGCGTTGAGGTGGGCGATACGCAGTATTTT. It translates to CSVEVGDTQYF.

The gene calls are TRBV10-3 and TRBJ2-1; TRBD1 is a possible D gene (7 bases). The CDR3 runs to 15 residues. CDR1 is ENHRY and CDR2 is SYGVKD in the germline V gene. V was clipped by 10 bases and J by 3 bases, with 19 bases between them. CDR3 nucleotide sequence: TGTGCCACCCTCGAGGAGGGGGCACTCTACAATGAGCAGTTCTTC. This sequence encodes CATLEEGALYNEQFF.

For this clone: One end of the junction does not line up with germline, which may come from a read error. The chain is built from TRBV12-3 or TRBV12-4 and TRBJ2-6; D remains unclear. This CDR3 contains 11 residues. CDR3 amino acids: CASTRSGVPTF. The DNA for the CDR3 is TGTGCCAGCACCCGATCAGGTGTCCCGACTTTC.

CDR3 coding DNA: TGTGCCAGTACCCCTAGGGGGCCCGGTAGGAAGCAGTTCTTC. Translation gives CASTPRGPGRKQFF. The chain recombines TRBV19 with TRBJ2-1, with 7 bases matching TRBD1. The CDR3 has 14 residues. V shed 7 bases and J 11 bases; nucleotides not matched to a gene: 14. Germline assignment: CDR1 LNHDA and CDR2 SQIVND (reference sequence).

The chain combines TRBV19 with TRBJ2-1; D gene uncertain. This CDR3 spans 12 amino acids. Germline V gene lookup returns CDR1 LNHDA and CDR2 SQIVND (reference sequence). V was clipped by 6 bases and J by 2 bases, with 5 bases between them. In nucleotides, the CDR3 is TGTGCCAGTAGGCGTACCTACAATGAGCAGTTCTTC. It yields the protein CASRRTYNEQFF.

The V call is TRBV5-1, the J call TRBJ2-7, with 9 bases fitting TRBD1. Germline V CDR1 and CDR2: SGHRS, YFSETQ. The CDR3 sequence is 16 residues long. The J segment lost 4 bases and the V segment lost 0 bases, leaving 8 bases of the junction unmatched. The CDR3 sequence is CASSLARSDRGYEQYF. The CDR3 nucleotides read TGCGCCAGCAGCTTGGCGCGCTCCGACAGGGGGTACGAGCAGTACTTC.